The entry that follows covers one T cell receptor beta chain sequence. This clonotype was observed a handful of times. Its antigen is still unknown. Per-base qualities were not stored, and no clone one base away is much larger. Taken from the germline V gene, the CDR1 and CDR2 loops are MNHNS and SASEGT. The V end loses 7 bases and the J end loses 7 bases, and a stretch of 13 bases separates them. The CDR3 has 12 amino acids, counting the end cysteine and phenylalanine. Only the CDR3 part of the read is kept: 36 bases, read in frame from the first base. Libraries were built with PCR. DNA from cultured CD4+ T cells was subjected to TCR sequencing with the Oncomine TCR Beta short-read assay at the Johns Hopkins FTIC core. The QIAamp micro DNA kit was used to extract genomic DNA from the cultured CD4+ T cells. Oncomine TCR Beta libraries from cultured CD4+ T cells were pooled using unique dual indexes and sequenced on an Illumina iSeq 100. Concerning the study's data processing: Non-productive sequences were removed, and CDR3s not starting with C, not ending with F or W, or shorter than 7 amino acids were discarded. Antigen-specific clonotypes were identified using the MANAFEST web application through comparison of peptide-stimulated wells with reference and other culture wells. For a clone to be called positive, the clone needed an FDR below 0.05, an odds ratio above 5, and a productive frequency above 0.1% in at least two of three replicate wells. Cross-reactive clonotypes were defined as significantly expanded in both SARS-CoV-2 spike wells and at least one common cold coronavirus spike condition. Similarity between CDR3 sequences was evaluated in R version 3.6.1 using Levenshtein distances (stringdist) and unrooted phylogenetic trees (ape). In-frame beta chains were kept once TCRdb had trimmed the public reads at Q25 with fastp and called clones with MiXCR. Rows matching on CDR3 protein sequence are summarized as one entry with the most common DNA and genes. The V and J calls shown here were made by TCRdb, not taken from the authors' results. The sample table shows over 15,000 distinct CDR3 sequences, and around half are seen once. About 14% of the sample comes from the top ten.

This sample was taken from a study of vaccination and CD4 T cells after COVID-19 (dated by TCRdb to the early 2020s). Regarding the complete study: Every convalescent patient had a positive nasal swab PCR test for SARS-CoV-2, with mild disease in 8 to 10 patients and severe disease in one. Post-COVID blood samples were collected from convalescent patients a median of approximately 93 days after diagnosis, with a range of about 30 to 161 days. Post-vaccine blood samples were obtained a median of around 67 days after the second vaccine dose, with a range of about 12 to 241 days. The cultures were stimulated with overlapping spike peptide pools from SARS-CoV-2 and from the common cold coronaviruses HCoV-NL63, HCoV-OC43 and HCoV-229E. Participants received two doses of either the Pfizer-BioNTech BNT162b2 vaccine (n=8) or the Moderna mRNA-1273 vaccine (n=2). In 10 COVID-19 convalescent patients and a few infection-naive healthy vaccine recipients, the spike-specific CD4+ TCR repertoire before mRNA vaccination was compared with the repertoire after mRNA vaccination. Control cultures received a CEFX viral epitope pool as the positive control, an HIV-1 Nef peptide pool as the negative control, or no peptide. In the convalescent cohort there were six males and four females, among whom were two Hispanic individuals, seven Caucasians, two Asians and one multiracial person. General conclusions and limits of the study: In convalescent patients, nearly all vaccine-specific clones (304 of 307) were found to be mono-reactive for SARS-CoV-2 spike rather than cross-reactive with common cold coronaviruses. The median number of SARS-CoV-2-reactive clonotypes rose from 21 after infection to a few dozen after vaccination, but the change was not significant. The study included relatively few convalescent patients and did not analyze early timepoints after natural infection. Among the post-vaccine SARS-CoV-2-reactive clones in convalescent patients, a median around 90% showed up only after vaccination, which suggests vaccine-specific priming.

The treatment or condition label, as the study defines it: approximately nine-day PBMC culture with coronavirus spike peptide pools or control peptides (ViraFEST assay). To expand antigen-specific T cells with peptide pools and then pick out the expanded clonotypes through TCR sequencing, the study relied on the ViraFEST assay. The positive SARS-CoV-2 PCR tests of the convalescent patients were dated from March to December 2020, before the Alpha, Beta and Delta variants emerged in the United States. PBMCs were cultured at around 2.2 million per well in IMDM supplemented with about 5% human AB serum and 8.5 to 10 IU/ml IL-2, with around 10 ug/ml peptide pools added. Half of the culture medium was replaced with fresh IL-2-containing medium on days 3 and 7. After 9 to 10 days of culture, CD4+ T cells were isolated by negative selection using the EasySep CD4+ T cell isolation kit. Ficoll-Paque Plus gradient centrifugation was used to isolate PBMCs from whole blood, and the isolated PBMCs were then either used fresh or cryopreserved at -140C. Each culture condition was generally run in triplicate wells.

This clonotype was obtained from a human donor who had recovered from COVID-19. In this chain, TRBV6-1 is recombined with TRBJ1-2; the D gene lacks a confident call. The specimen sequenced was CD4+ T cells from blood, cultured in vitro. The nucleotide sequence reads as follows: TGTGCCAGCATGGGAGCTGAGGGTGGCTACACCTTC. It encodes CASMGAEGGYTF.